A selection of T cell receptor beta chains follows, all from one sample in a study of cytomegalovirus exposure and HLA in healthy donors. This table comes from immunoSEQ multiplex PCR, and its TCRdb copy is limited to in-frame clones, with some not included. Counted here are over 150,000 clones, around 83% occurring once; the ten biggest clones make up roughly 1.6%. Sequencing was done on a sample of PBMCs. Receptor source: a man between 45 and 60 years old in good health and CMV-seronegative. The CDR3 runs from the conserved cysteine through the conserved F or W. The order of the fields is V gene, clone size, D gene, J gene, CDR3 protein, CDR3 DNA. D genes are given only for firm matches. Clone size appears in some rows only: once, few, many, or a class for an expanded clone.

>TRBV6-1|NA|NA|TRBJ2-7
CASSPPSVSVEQYF
TGTGCCAGCAGTCCCCCGAGTGTTTCCGTCGAGCAGTACTTC
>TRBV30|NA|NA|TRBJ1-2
CAWSPGGGYTF
TGTGCCTGGAGTCCCGGGGGGGGCTACACCTTC
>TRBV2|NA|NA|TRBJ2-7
CASSTGTEQYF
TGTGCCAGCAGTACAGGGACCGAGCAGTACTTC
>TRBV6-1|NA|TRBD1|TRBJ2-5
CASREDRVQETQYF
TGTGCCAGCAGGGAAGACAGGGTCCAAGAGACCCAGTACTTC
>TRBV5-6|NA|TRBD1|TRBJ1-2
CASSLYTGDHYGYTF
TGTGCCAGCAGCCTCTATACAGGGGACCACTATGGCTACACCTTC
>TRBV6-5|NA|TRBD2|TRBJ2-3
CASSYRAGGPGTQYF
TGTGCCAGCAGTTACAGGGCGGGAGGGCCAGGGACGCAGTATTTT
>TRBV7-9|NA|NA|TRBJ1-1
CSSSFGAGTEAFF
TGTTCCAGCAGCTTCGGGGCGGGAACTGAAGCTTTCTTT
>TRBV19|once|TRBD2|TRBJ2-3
CASSNQGGTDTQYF
TGTGCCAGTAGTAATCAGGGAGGGACAGATACGCAGTATTTT
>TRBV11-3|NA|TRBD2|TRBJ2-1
CASSWGLAGNNEQFF
TGTGCCAGCAGCTGGGGACTAGCGGGAAACAATGAGCAGTTCTTC
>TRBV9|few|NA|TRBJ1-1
CASSVVQGGFTEAFF
TGTGCCAGCAGCGTAGTCCAGGGAGGGTTCACTGAAGCTTTCTTT
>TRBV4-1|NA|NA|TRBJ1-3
CASSQDAVDLGTIYF
TGCGCCAGCAGCCAAGATGCGGTAGATCTTGGCACCATATATTTT
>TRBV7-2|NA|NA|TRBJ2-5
CASSLIGGNPGETQYF
TGTGCCAGCAGCTTAATTGGAGGGAACCCTGGGGAGACCCAGTACTTC
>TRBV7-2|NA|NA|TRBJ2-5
CASRGGDTQETQYF
TGTGCCAGCAGGGGGGGGGACACCCAAGAGACCCAGTACTTC
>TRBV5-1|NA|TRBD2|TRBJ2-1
CASSLRLAGDPYNEQFF
TGCGCCAGCAGCCTTAGACTAGCGGGAGACCCCTACAATGAGCAGTTCTTC
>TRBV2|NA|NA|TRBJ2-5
CASSEGMAGTLKTQYF
TGTGCCAGCAGTGAAGGTATGGCGGGGACCTTGAAGACCCAGTACTTC
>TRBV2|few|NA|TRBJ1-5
CASRKQGSGQPQHF
TGTGCCAGCAGGAAACAGGGATCGGGCCAGCCCCAGCATTTT
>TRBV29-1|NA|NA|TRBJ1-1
CSVCQGNTEAFF
TGCAGCGTTTGTCAGGGGAACACTGAAGCTTTCTTT
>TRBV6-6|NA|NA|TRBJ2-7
CASSGGAPYEQYF
TGTGCCAGCTCGGGGGGCGCTCCCTACGAGCAGTACTTC
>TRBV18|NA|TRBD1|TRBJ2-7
CASSPRTGNNHEQYF
TGTGCCAGCTCACCACGGACAGGGAACAACCACGAGCAGTACTTC
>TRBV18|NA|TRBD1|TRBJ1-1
CASSLGQGGISTEAFF
TGTGCCAGCTCTCTTGGACAGGGCGGCATAAGCACTGAAGCTTTCTTT
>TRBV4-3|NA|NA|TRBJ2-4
CASSHLIGTENIQYF
TGCGCCAGCAGCCATCTAATCGGGACTGAAAACATTCAGTACTTC
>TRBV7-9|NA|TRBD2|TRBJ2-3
CASSSTRQRGGTDTQYF
TGTGCCAGCAGCTCCACAAGGCAGCGGGGGGGCACAGATACGCAGTATTTT
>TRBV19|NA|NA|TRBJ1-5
CASSHSGYSNQPQHF
TGTGCCAGTAGTCATTCGGGGTATAGCAATCAGCCCCAGCATTTT
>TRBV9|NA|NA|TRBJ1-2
CASSVGAGYGYTF
TGTGCCAGCAGCGTAGGGGCAGGGTATGGCTACACCTTC
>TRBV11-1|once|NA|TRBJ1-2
CASSLARGTSYGYTF
TGTGCCAGCAGCTTAGCCAGGGGAACGTCCTATGGCTACACCTTC
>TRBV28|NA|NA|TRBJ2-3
CASSETAVTDTQYF
TGTGCCAGCAGCGAGACAGCAGTCACAGATACGCAGTATTTT
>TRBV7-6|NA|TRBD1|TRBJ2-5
CASSLSVGGAPETQYF
TGTGCCAGCAGCTTATCGGTAGGGGGCGCCCCGGAGACCCAGTACTTC
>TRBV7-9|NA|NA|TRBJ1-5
CASSLNNNQPQHF
TGTGCCAGCAGCTTAAATAACAATCAGCCCCAGCATTTT
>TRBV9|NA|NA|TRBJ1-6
CASSVLEVDSPLHF
TGTGCCAGCAGCGTATTAGAGGTCGATTCACCCCTCCACTTT
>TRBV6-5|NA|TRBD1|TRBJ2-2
CASSSDRGANTGELFF
TGTGCCAGCAGTTCGGACAGGGGAGCTAACACCGGGGAGCTGTTTTTT
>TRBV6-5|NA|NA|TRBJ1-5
CASSPEGRGNQPQHF
TGTGCCAGCAGTCCGGAGGGGCGCGGGAATCAGCCCCAGCATTTT
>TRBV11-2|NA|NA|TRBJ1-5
CASSLDLNQPQHF
TGTGCCAGCAGCTTAGATCTCAATCAGCCCCAGCATTTT
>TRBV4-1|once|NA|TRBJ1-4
CASSQGPNRGSNEKLFF
TGCGCCAGCAGCCAGGGACCGAATAGGGGGTCTAATGAAAAACTGTTTTTT
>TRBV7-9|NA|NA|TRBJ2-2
CASSYMELNTGELFF
TGTGCCAGCAGCTATATGGAGTTAAACACCGGGGAGCTGTTTTTT
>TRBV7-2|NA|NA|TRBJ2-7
CASSLPGPYYEQYF
TGTGCCAGCAGCTTACCAGGGCCCTACTACGAGCAGTACTTC
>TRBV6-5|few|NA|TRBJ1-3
CATHSRGATGNTIYF
TGTGCCACTCATTCCCGGGGGGCAACCGGAAACACCATATATTTT
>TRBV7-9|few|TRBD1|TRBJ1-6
CASSPQGRQNSPLHF
TGTGCCAGCAGCCCACAGGGGAGGCAGAATTCACCCCTCCACTTT
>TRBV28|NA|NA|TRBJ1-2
CASSFDRNYGYTF
TGTGCCAGCAGTTTTGACAGAAACTATGGCTACACCTTC
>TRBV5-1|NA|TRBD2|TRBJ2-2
CASSPGGPSGQNTGELFF
TGCGCCAGCAGCCCAGGTGGGCCTAGCGGGCAAAACACCGGGGAGCTGTTTTTT
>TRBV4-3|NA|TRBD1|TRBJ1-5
CASSRDRSYSNQPQHF
TGCGCCAGCAGTCGGGACAGGAGTTATAGCAATCAGCCCCAGCATTTT
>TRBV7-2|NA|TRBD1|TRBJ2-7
CASSPGQGSAEQYF
TGTGCCAGCAGCCCGGGACAGGGGAGCGCCGAGCAGTACTTC
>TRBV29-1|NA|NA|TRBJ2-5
CSVEALLETQYF
TGCAGCGTTGAAGCCCTTTTAGAGACCCAGTACTTC